One sample yielded the 19 T cell receptor beta chains listed below, sequenced in a study of human T cells and chemical hapten exposure. Each CDR3 protein gets one entry after TCRdb re-called the RACE reads with MiXCR. The data contain 65,000 to 80,000 distinct CDR3 sequences, 10% to 13% of them singletons. The sample's time point: patch test 1, 2 weeks after DPC sensitization. Treatment noted: therapeutic diphenylcyclopropenone sensitization with weekly scalp DPC. This sample comprised whole blood, obtained in connection with sensitization to the hapten diphenylcyclopropenone (DPC). The receptors were sampled from a woman aged 45-59 years with alopecia areata. Some clones in this sample may be carry-over from other donors' samples.

This clonotype was detected a few times. The chain carries TRBV18 and TRBJ2-1, with 8 bases matching TRBD2. The CDR3 contains 18 residues. The germline V gene has CDR1 KGHSH and CDR2 LQKENI. Germline trimming cut 2 bases from V and 1 base from J; bases unmatched to any gene: 10. CDR3 region: CASSPVLAVSRSYNEQFF. The CDR3 coding sequence is TGTGCCAGCTCACCAGTACTAGCGGTGTCGAGGTCCTACAATGAGCAGTTCTTC.

This clonotype has ten or more counts. The chain carries TRBV6-2 or TRBV6-3 and TRBJ1-5, with D tentatively TRBD1 (5 bases). V was clipped by 1 base and J by 3 bases, with 16 bases between them. The CDR3 runs 17 residues. Germline lookup yields CDR1 MNHEY and CDR2 SVGEGT. The CDR3 DNA reads as TGTGCCAGCAGTTACTTATCCGGGGCCCCGCCCAATCAGCCCCAGCATTTT. This gives the protein CASSYLSGAPPNQPQHF.

Ten or more counts support this clonotype. V gene TRBV12-3 or TRBV12-4 combines with J gene TRBJ2-7; 9 nucleotides line up with TRBD2. The CDR3 has 14 amino acids. V trimming: 6 bases; J trimming: 6 bases; junction bases outside the gene matches: 9. The CDR3 DNA reads as TGTGCCAGCAGAATGACTAGCGGTCCTGGCGAGCAGTACTTC. Its translation: CASRMTSGPGEQYF.

The V gene is TRBV7-2, the J gene TRBJ2-1; 9 bases map to TRBD2. V was pared by 6 bases and J by 3 bases, with 9 bases of the junction left unmatched. This CDR3 contains 16 residues. Germline V gene data show CDR1 as SGHTA and CDR2 as FQGNSA. CDR3 sequence (DNA): TGTGCCAGCAGTTTATCTAGCGGGACAAACTACAATGAGCAGTTCTTC. Translating gives CASSLSSGTNYNEQFF. Supplemented by reference TRBV7-2 and TRBJ2-1, the full variable domain reads GAGVSQSPSNKVTEKGKDVELRCDPISGHTALYWYRQSLGQGLEFLIYFQGNSAPDKSGLPSDRFSAERTGGSVSTLTIQRTQQEDSAVYLCASSLSSGTNYNEQFFGPGTRLTVL.

In its sample, this clonotype was seen a few times. Here the CDR3 reads CASSPGQGQGGYTF. The CDR3 region has the DNA TGTGCCAGCAGCCCCGGACAGGGACAGGGCGGCTACACCTTC. The chain has TRBV4-2 and TRBJ1-2; the match to TRBD1 covers 9 bases. Germline CDR1 and CDR2: LGHNA and YNFKEQ. The CDR3 loop spans 14 amino acids. With 4 bases clipped from V and 8 bases from J, the junction kept 8 bases outside the gene matches.

This clonotype was counted many times. V gene TRBV28 combines with J gene TRBJ2-5; D is perhaps TRBD1 (5 bases). In germline, CDR1 is MDHEN, CDR2 SYDVKM. Trimming took off 2 bases at V and 1 base at J, with 8 bases between the two ends. CDR3 size: 14 residues. Here the CDR3 reads CASSLQGFQETQYF. The CDR3 bases are TGTGCCAGCAGTTTACAGGGCTTCCAAGAGACCCAGTACTTC.

This clonotype was found a few times. The chain uses TRBV6-2 or TRBV6-3 and TRBJ2-3; 11 bases map to TRBD2. With V trimmed by 2 bases and J by 6 bases, 16 bases remained unmatched. In germline, CDR1 is MNHEY, CDR2 SVGEGT. The CDR3 loop spans 19 amino acids. CDR3 amino acids: CASSYLTARTSGYGDTQYF. The DNA for the CDR3 is TGTGCCAGCAGTTACCTCACCGCTCGGACTAGCGGGTATGGGGATACGCAGTATTTT.

A few counts support this clonotype. The rearrangement joins TRBV12-5 to TRBJ2-3; no definite D call. Germline CDR1 reads LGHNT; CDR2 reads FRNRAP. V was clipped by 1 base and J by 4 bases, with 9 bases between them. There are 14 residues in the CDR3. The CDR3 sequence is CASGLGALADTQYF. In DNA, the CDR3 is TGTGCTAGTGGTTTGGGCGCCCTCGCAGATACGCAGTATTTT.

This clonotype was seen more than once but under ten times. This sequence joins TRBV11-2 and TRBJ1-3; D is perhaps TRBD1 (5 bases). Germline V gene lookup returns CDR1 SGHAT and CDR2 FQNNGV. Trimming shortened V by 5 bases and J by 0 bases, and 11 bases separated the two germline ends. This CDR3 region has 15 residues. The CDR3 is CASSVGPRSGNTIYF. The CDR3 DNA sequence: TGTGCCAGCAGCGTGGGACCGCGCTCTGGAAACACCATATATTTT.

The J gene is TRBJ1-1, the V gene TRBV3-1; D unresolved. Germline CDR1 and CDR2: LGHDT and YNNKEL (reference sequence). Trimming cost V 4 bases and J 0 bases, with 3 bases left between them. The CDR3 loop spans 12 amino acids. The CDR3 DNA reads TGTGCCAGCAGCCGCGTGAACACTGAAGCTTTCTTT. Translated: CASSRVNTEAFF.

The chain carries TRBV5-1 and TRBJ2-1, with 11 bases matching TRBD2. Unmatched junction bases numbered 10, after V lost 4 bases and J lost 10 bases. The CDR3 has 15 amino acids. The germline V gene encodes CDR1 SGHRS and CDR2 YFSETQ. The CDR3 is CASSPITVAGGEQFF. The DNA of the CDR3 is TGCGCCAGCAGCCCAATCACCGTAGCGGGAGGGGAGCAGTTCTTC.

This clonotype occurred a few times. The V gene is TRBV5-1, the J gene TRBJ2-7; no definite D call. V lost 4 bases and J 2 bases, leaving 10 bases between the germline ends. The germline CDR1 and CDR2 sequences are SGHRS and YFSETQ. CDR3 length equals 13 residues. The CDR3 loop reads CASSRSAAYEQYF. In nucleotides, the CDR3 is TGCGCCAGCAGCCGGTCGGCAGCCTACGAGCAGTACTTC.

The rearrangement links TRBV27 to TRBJ2-1, with a weak D call TRBD1 (7 bases). The CDR3 loop spans 15 amino acids. Between the trimmed V and J ends, which lost 5 bases and 4 bases, there was a span of 15 bases. CDR1 MNHEY and CDR2 SMNVEV come from the germline V gene (reference sequence). CDR3: CASSNPGGLYNEQFF. CDR3 bases: TGTGCCAGCAGTAATCCAGGGGGGTTATACAATGAGCAGTTCTTC.

The rearrangement uses TRBV18 and TRBJ2-3, with D perhaps being TRBD1 or TRBD2 (5 bases each). V lost 2 bases, J lost 0 bases, and 12 bases lay in between. Germline CDR1 is KGHSH and CDR2 is LQKENI. CDR3 length: 16 residues. CDR3 DNA sequence: TGTGCCAGCTCACCAGGGACCACCCCTAGCACAGATACGCAGTATTTT. Residues: CASSPGTTPSTDTQYF.

The chain recombines TRBV3-1 with TRBJ1-1; 7 bases match TRBD1. The CDR3 runs 13 residues. Germline V gives CDR1 LGHDT, CDR2 YNNKEL (reference sequence). After removal of 4 bases from V and 11 bases from J, the junction contained 10 bases not matched to a gene. The CDR3 DNA reads as TGTGCCAGCAGCCGACAGAGACAGGGAGAGGCTTTCTTT. Residues: CASSRQRQGEAFF. The full variable domain, completed using reference TRBV3-1 and TRBJ1-1, is DTAVSQTPKYLVTQMGNDKSIKCEQNLGHDTMYWYKQDSKKFLKIMFSYNNKELIINETVPNRFSPKSPDKAHLNLHINSLELGDSAVYFCASSRQRQGEAFFGQGTRLTVV.

V usage is TRBV2 and J usage is TRBJ2-4, with 8 nucleotides matching TRBD1. The CDR3 length is 14 residues. Germline V gene sequence: CDR1 SNHLY, CDR2 FYNNEI. Trimming removed 6 bases from V and 3 bases from J; junction bases left unmatched: 4. CDR3 loop: CASRGTGGKNIQYF. The CDR3 nucleotides read TGTGCCAGCAGGGGAACAGGGGGCAAAAACATTCAGTACTTC.

The sample holds many counts of this clonotype. The CDR3 DNA is TGTGCCAGCTCCACCGGGACAGGAGCCTACGAGCAGTACTTC. This translates into CASSTGTGAYEQYF. This chain links TRBV18 with TRBJ2-7, with TRBD1 matching 8 bases. CDR3 length: 14 residues. V lost 6 bases to trimming and J lost 2 bases; unmatched junction nucleotides: 6. The germline V gene has CDR1 KGHSH and CDR2 LQKENI.

The CDR3 DNA reads as TGCGCCAGCAGCCAAGTGGGGACAGATCCCGGGAAGCAGTACTTC. Protein sequence: CASSQVGTDPGKQYF. The chain links TRBV4-1 to TRBJ2-7; TRBD1 matches 7 bases. Germline V gene sequence: CDR1 MGHRA, CDR2 YSYEKL. V shed 1 base and J 8 bases; nucleotides not matched to a gene: 11. The length of the CDR3 is 15 residues.

This clonotype was seen many times. The J gene is TRBJ2-7, the V gene TRBV10-3, with D unclear. Germline assignment: CDR1 ENHRY and CDR2 SYGVKD. The length of the CDR3 is 15 residues. Trimming pared 11 bases from V and 2 bases from J, leaving 22 bases between. The CDR3 bases are TGTGCCTCCCCCCAGCTCCCTGCGAGGACCTACGAGCAGTACTTC. It yields the protein CASPQLPARTYEQYF.